The present T cell receptor beta chain was sequenced within a study of blood T cell repertoires in COVID-19. About the study: Acute and convalescent COVID-19 specimens originated in the United States, Italy and Spain. Sources were T cells, B-cell-depleted T cells, or PBMCs; the material itself was cDNA or gDNA.

Germline V gene data show CDR1 as LNHDA and CDR2 as SQIVND (reference sequence). Between the trimmed V and J ends, which lost 3 bases and 8 bases, there was a span of 10 bases. CDR3 length: 13 amino acids. Methods used by the authors: Estimation of nucleated cell counts relied on the amplification of reference gene primers. Assay used: immunoSEQ multiplex PCR; TCRdb lists only in-frame clones, some missing. Clone size and V and J calls were adopted from that table, with D and trimming inferred from the DNA. The data contain 240,000 or so clones, around nine tenths of them singletons. The clonotype originates from a woman aged 40 to 50 who had recovered from COVID-19. This chain uses TRBV19 with TRBJ1-4; D is perhaps TRBD1 (5 bases). The sample comprised peripheral blood. The DNA of the CDR3 is TGTGCCAGTAGTATCGCCCGGGGGGAAAAACTGTTTTTT. Protein sequence: CASSIARGEKLFF.